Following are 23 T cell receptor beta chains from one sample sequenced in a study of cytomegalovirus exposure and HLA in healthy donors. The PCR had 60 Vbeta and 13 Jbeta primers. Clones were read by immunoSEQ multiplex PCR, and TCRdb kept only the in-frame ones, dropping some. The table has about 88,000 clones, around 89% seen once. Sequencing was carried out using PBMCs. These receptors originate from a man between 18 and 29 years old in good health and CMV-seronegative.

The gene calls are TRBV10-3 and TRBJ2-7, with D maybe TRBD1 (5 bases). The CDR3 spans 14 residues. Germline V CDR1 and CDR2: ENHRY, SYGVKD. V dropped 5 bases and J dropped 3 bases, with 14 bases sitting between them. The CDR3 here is CAISTILDSYEQYF. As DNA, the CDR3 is TGTGCCATCAGTACTATTTTAGACAGCTACGAGCAGTACTTC.

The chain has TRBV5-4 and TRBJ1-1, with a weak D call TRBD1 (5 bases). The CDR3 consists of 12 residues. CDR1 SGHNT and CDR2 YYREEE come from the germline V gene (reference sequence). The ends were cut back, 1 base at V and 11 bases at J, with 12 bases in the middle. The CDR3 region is CASSLTRGAAFF. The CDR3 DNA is TGTGCCAGCAGCTTGACAAGGGGCGCGGCTTTCTTT.

The CDR3 is CASSQRGQGARAGELFF. DNA for the CDR3: TGTGCCAGCAGCCAGAGAGGACAGGGGGCGCGAGCCGGGGAGCTGTTTTTT. This sequence joins TRBV7-2 and TRBJ2-2; TRBD1 matches 11 bases. Germline trimming cut 5 bases from V and 6 bases from J; bases unmatched to any gene: 11. CDR3 size: 17 residues. Germline V gives CDR1 SGHTA, CDR2 FQGNSA.

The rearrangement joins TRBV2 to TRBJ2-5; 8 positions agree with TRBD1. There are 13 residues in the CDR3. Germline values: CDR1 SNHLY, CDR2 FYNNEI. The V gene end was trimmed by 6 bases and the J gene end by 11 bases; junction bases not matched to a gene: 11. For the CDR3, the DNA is TGTGCCAGCAGCTCCGGGACAGGTATAGAGCAGTACTTC. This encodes CASSSGTGIEQYF.

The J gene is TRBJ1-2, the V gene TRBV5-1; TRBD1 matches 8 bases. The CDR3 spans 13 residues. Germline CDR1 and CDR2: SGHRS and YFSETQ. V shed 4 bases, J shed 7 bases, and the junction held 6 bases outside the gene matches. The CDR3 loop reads CASSPTGQGGYTF. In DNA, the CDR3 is TGCGCCAGCAGCCCGACAGGACAGGGTGGCTACACCTTC. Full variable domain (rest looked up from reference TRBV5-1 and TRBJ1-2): KAGVTQTPRYLIKTRGQQVTLSCSPISGHRSVSWYQQTPGQGLQFLFEYFSETQRNKGNFPGRFSGRQFSNSRSEMNVSTLELGDSALYLCASSPTGQGGYTFGSGTRLTVV.

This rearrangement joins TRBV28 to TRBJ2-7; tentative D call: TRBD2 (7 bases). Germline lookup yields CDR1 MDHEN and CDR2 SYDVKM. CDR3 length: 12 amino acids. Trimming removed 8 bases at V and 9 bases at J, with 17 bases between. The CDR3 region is CASLPTRGGQYF. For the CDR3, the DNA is TGTGCCAGCCTACCTACGAGGGGGGGGCAGTACTTC.

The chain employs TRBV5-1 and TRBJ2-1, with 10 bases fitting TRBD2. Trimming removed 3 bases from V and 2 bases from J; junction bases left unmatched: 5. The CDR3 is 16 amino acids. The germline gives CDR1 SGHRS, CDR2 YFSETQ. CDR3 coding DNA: TGCGCCAGCAGCTGGGGACTAGCGTTTACCTACAATGAGCAGTTCTTC. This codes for CASSWGLAFTYNEQFF.

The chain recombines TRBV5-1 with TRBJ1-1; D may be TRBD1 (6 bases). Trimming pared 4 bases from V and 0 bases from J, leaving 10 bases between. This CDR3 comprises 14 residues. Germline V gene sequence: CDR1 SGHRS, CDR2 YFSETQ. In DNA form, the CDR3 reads TGCGCCAGCAGCCCGGACAGCATGAACACTGAAGCTTTCTTT. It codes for CASSPDSMNTEAFF.

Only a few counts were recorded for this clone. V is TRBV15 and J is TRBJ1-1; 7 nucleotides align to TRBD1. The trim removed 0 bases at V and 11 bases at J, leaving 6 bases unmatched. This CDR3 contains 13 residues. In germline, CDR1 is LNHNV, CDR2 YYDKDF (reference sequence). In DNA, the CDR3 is TGTGCCACCAGCAGAGATAAGACAGGGAGTGCTTTCTTT. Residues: CATSRDKTGSAFF.

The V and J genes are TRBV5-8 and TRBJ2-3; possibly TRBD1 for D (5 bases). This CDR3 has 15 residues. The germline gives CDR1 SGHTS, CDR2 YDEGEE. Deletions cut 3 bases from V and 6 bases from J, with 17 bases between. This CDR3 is CASSSARQWRDTQYF. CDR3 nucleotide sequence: TGTGCCAGCAGCTCAGCGCGACAGTGGCGGGATACGCAGTATTTT.

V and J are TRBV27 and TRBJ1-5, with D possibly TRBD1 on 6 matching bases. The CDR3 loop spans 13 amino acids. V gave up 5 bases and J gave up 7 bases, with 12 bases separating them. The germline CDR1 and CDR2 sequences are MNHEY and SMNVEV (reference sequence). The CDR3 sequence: CASSTQTGQPQHF. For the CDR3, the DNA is TGTGCCAGCAGTACCCAGACAGGACAGCCCCAGCATTTT.

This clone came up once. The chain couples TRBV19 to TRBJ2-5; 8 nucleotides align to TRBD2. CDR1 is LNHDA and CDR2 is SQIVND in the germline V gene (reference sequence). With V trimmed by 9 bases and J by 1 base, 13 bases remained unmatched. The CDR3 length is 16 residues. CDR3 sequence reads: CARQHPSGSCQETQYF. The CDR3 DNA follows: TGTGCCAGACAACATCCCAGCGGGAGTTGCCAAGAGACCCAGTACTTC.

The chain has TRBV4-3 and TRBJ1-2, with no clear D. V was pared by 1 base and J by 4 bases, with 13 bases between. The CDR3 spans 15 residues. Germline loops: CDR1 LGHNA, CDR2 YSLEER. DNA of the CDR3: TGCGCCAGCAGCCAAGCCCTCGCAAGCGGCTATGGCTACACCTTC. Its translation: CASSQALASGYGYTF.

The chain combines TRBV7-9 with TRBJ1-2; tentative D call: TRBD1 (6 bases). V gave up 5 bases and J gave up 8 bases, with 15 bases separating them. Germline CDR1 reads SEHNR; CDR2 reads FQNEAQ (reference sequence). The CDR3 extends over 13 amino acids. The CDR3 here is CASSVQGGRGYTF. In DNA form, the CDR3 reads TGTGCCAGCAGCGTCCAAGGGGGACGGGGCTACACCTTC.

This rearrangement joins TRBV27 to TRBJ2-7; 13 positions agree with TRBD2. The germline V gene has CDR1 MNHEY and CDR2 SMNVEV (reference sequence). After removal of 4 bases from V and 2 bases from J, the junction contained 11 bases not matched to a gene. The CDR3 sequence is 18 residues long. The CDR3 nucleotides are TGTGCCAGCAGTTCCAGAATCAGGACTAGCGGGAGTACCTACGAGCAGTACTTC. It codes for CASSSRIRTSGSTYEQYF.

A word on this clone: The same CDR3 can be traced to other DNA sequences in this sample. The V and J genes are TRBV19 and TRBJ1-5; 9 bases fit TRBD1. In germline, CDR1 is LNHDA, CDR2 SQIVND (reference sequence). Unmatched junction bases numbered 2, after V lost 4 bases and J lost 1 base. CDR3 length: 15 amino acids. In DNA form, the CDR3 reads TGTGCCAGTAGTACGGACAGGGGCAGCAATCAGCCCCAGCATTTT. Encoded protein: CASSTDRGSNQPQHF.

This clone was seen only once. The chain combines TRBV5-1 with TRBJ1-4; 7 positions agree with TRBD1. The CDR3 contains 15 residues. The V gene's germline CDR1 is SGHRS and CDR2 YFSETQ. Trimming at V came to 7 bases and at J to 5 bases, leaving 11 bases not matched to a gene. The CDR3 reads CASGRTGERNEKLFF. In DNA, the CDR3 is TGCGCCAGCGGCCGAACAGGGGAAAGGAATGAAAAACTGTTTTTT.

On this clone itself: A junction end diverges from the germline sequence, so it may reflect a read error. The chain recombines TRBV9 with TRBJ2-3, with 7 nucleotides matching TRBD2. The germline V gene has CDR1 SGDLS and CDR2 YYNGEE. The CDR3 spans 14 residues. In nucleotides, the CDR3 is TGTGTCAGCAGCGTGGGGGGGAGCACAGATACGCAGTATTTT. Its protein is CVSSVGGSTDTQYF.

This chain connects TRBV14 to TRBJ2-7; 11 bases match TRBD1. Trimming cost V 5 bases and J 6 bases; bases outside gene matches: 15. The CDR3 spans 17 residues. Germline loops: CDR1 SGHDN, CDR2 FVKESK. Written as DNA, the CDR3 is TGTGCCAGCAGCGCGACGGGACAGGGGGTATCGGCGAGCGAGCAGTACTTC. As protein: CASSATGQGVSASEQYF. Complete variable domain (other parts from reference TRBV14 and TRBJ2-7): EAGVTQFPSHSVIEKGQTVTLRCDPISGHDNLYWYRRVMGKEIKFLLHFVKESKQDESGMPNNRFLAERTGGTYSTLKVQPAELEDSGVYFCASSATGQGVSASEQYFGPGTRLTVT.

CDR3 nucleotides: TGTGCCAGCAGCTTAGTAGGGCCAGGGAATCAGCCCCAGCATTTT. Translated: CASSLVGPGNQPQHF. The J gene is TRBJ1-5, the V gene TRBV7-9; tentative D call: TRBD1 (5 bases). V lost 1 base to trimming and J lost 4 bases, with 11 bases between them. Germline CDR1 and CDR2: SEHNR and FQNEAQ (reference sequence). The CDR3 consists of 15 residues.

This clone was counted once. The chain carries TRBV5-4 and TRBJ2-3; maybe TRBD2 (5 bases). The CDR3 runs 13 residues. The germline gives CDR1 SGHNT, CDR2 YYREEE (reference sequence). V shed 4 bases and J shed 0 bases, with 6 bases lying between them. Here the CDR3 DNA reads TGTGCCAGCAGCGGGAGTAGCACAGATACGCAGTATTTT. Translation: CASSGSSTDTQYF.

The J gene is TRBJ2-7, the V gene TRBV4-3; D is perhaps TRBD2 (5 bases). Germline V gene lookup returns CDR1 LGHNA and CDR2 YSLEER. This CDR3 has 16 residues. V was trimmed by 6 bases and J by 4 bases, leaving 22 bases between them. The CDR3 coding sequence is TGCGCCAGCAGTATACGACCGGGAAGGGATTCTTACGAGCAGTACTTC. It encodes CASSIRPGRDSYEQYF.

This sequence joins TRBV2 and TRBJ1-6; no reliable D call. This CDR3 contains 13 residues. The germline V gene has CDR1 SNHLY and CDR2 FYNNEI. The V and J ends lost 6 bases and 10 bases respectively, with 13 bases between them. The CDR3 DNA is TGTGCCAGCAGAGGACCGCCGGGGTCACCCCTCCACTTT. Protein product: CASRGPPGSPLHF.